This passage covers 31 T cell receptor beta chains from one sample sequenced in a study of blood T cells in healthy people across ages. Then a second PCR, running roughly 7 to 11 cycles, was carried out with a sample-barcoded 5' primer and a J-beta primer mix. TCRdb itself ran the 5' RACE reads through MiXCR, one entry per CDR3 protein. The table lists 800,000 to 1,300,000 distinct CDR3 sequences, approximately 26% of them singletons. These data also formed part of another study, on T cells of mothers and their children.

Source material: blood. These TCRs come from a girl aged 2 to 9 in good health.

This sequence joins TRBV12-3 or TRBV12-4 and TRBJ2-5; no firm D call. The CDR3 is made up of 14 amino acids. The V end lost 2 bases, the J end lost 2 bases, and 9 bases lay between the germline ends. The CDR3 nucleotides are TGTGCCAGCAGTTTAAGGGCAGAACAAGAGACCCAGTACTTC. Amino acids: CASSLRAEQETQYF.

In its sample, this clonotype was seen a few times. The V and J genes are TRBV7-2 and TRBJ2-7; D is unclear. The germline gives CDR1 SGHTA, CDR2 FQGNSA. V was clipped by 2 bases and J by 6 bases, with 14 bases between them. The CDR3 has 14 residues. The CDR3 DNA sequence: TGTGCCAGCAGCTTACGGGCTGTCTCGGGCGAGCAGTACTTC. This gives the protein CASSLRAVSGEQYF.

This sequence joins TRBV28 and TRBJ1-2, with 8 bases fitting TRBD1. Germline values: CDR1 MDHEN, CDR2 SYDVKM. The trim removed 2 bases at V and 7 bases at J, leaving 9 bases unmatched. The CDR3 has 15 residues. Here the CDR3 DNA reads TGTGCCAGCAGTTTAATTTCGACAGGGGCGCTTGGCTACACCTTC. Translating gives CASSLISTGALGYTF.

This clonotype showed up just once. The chain combines TRBV6-5 with TRBJ1-2; D not certain. CDR1 and CDR2 (germline): MNHEY, SVGAGI. V dropped 0 bases and J dropped 8 bases, with 16 bases sitting between them. The CDR3 contains 15 residues. CDR3 DNA sequence: TGTGCCAGCAGTTACTCGATAACGGCCGAAGGAGGCTACACCTTC. Its protein product is CASSYSITAEGGYTF.

This clonotype was recorded a few times. The chain carries TRBV24-1 and TRBJ2-5; 8 nucleotides agree with TRBD2. Looked up from germline, CDR1 is KGHDR and CDR2 is SFDVKD. The CDR3 is made up of 16 amino acids. Trimming cost V 6 bases and J 1 base; bases outside gene matches: 9. The CDR3 DNA reads TGTGCCACCAGTTCGGCAGCGGGGGACTCCCAAGAGACCCAGTACTTC. This gives the protein CATSSAAGDSQETQYF.

This chain joins TRBV11-2 and TRBJ2-3, with 15 bases aligning to TRBD2. V shed 5 bases and J 11 bases; nucleotides not matched to a gene: 20. CDR3 length equals 19 residues. Germline-derived CDR1 and CDR2 are SGHAT and FQNNGV. The CDR3 nucleotides are TGTGCCAGCAGCATGGGACTAGCGGGGGGCCCCCACCAGTTTCATGGGCAGTATTTT. It codes for CASSMGLAGGPHQFHGQYF.

The genes are TRBV11-1 and TRBJ2-1; no clear D. CDR1 and CDR2 (germline): SGHAT, FQDESV (reference sequence). With 5 bases removed from V and 3 bases from J, the gap between germline ends came to 11 bases. The CDR3 extends over 14 amino acids. The CDR3: CASSQKRDYNEQFF. DNA for the CDR3: TGTGCCAGCAGCCAGAAGAGAGACTACAATGAGCAGTTCTTC.

The rearrangement uses TRBV7-9 and TRBJ2-5; D is undetermined. The end of the DNA aligns better with TRBJ2-1, so the J call may be wrong. Germline CDR1 SEHNR, CDR2 FQNEAQ (reference sequence). This CDR3 is built from 15 residues. In DNA, the CDR3 is TGTGCCAGCAGCTTACTTCAGTATGGGGTTCCTGAGCAGTTCTTC. It specifies CASSLLQYGVPEQFF.

This clonotype was seen a handful of times. The rearrangement joins TRBV6-5 to TRBJ2-7, with D possibly TRBD1 on 6 matching bases. CDR1 is MNHEY, CDR2 SVGAGI, per germline. V was cut by 2 bases and J by 2 bases, with 16 bases left in between. The CDR3 sequence is 16 residues long. The CDR3 is CASSYGLGTQTYEQYF. In nucleotides, the CDR3 is TGTGCCAGCAGTTACGGTCTGGGGACACAAACCTACGAGCAGTACTTC.

As for this clonotype: Relative to the germline gene, one junction end is altered; a read error may explain this. The chain carries TRBV10-3 and TRBJ2-3, with 7 bases fitting TRBD2. Germline loops: CDR1 ENHRY, CDR2 SYGVKD. The CDR3 has 12 residues. The CDR3 DNA reads TGCGCCATCAGCCGGGGGGAGGATACGCAGTATTTT. Its protein product is CAISRGEDTQYF.

The chain couples TRBV20-1 to TRBJ2-7, with D possibly being TRBD2 (5 bases). Germline-derived CDR1 and CDR2 are DFQATT and SNEGSKA (reference sequence). Trimming left V 5 bases short and J 2 bases short, with 13 bases between. The CDR3 is 13 residues long. The DNA for the CDR3 is TGCAGTGCTGTAACCCCCGGGACCTACGAGCAGTACTTC. Protein product: CSAVTPGTYEQYF.

This clonotype has only a few counts. The chain links TRBV7-3 to TRBJ2-1; 9 nucleotides match TRBD1. This CDR3 region has 16 residues. CDR1 is SGHTA and CDR2 is FQGTGA in the germline V gene. V gave up 3 bases and J gave up 3 bases; unmatched junction bases: 6. The CDR3 region is CASSLTSGQGYNEQFF. The CDR3, as DNA: TGTGCCAGCAGCTTGACCTCGGGACAGGGCTACAATGAGCAGTTCTTC.

This chain uses TRBV12-3 or TRBV12-4 with TRBJ2-1; the D gene could be TRBD1 or TRBD2 (5 bases each). The CDR3 length is 15 residues. V was pared by 7 bases and J by 8 bases, with 21 bases between. CDR3 sequence: CASITGGSLGDEQFF. The CDR3 DNA follows: TGTGCCAGCATCACTGGGGGTTCACTAGGCGATGAGCAGTTCTTC.

The chain combines TRBV27 with TRBJ1-2; D perhaps matches TRBD1 (5 bases). Per germline, CDR1 MNHEY and CDR2 SMNVEV (reference sequence). This CDR3 region has 14 residues. V dropped 0 bases and J dropped 4 bases, with 9 bases sitting between them. Here the CDR3 reads CASSLSSTGYGYTF. DNA of the CDR3: TGTGCCAGCAGTTTATCCTCCACAGGCTATGGCTACACCTTC.

The chain carries TRBV12-3 or TRBV12-4 and TRBJ1-2; the D gene is possibly TRBD1 (6 bases). The CDR3 has 13 amino acids. V was trimmed by 6 bases and J by 5 bases, leaving 13 bases between them. CDR3 loop: CASRVPGTYGYTF. The CDR3 DNA follows: TGTGCCAGCAGGGTACCCGGGACATATGGCTACACCTTC.

This clonotype was counted only a few times. This chain uses TRBV12-3 or TRBV12-4 with TRBJ2-3, with D possibly being TRBD1 (5 bases). The CDR3 is 15 amino acids. Trimming shortened V by 5 bases and J by 1 base, and 13 bases separated the two germline ends. CDR3 sequence (DNA): TGTGCCAGCAGTCCAGGGATTCCGGGCACAGATACGCAGTATTTT. This gives the protein CASSPGIPGTDTQYF.

The J gene is TRBJ2-1, the V gene TRBV29-1; D remains unclear. From germline, CDR1 is SQVTM and CDR2 ANQGSEA. This CDR3 is 8 amino acids long. The V gene lost 8 bases and the J gene lost 10 bases, with 6 bases spanning the gap. CDR3 residues: CSPGEQFF. The CDR3, as DNA: TGCAGCCCCGGCGAGCAGTTCTTC.

The sample holds a few counts of this clonotype. The rearrangement joins TRBV28 to TRBJ2-1; 7 bases match TRBD2. V shed 5 bases, J shed 7 bases, and the junction held 8 bases outside the gene matches. Germline V CDR1 and CDR2: MDHEN, SYDVKM. This CDR3 is 14 amino acids long. The CDR3 DNA is TGTGCCAGCAGTGGACTAGGGACTTATAATGAGCAGTTCTTC. This encodes CASSGLGTYNEQFF.

Comments on this clonotype: A read error may account for a junction end that differs from germline. This chain connects TRBV7-2 to TRBJ2-5; D is perhaps TRBD2 (6 bases). The J call is doubtful: the DNA matches TRBJ2-7 better. Germline V CDR1 and CDR2: SGHTA, FQGNSA. The CDR3 totals 14 residues. CDR3 in amino acids: CASRLAVLVYEQYF. In nucleotides, the CDR3 is TGTGCCAGCAGGTTAGCGGTTTTGGTTTACGAGCAGTACTTC.

This clonotype has just a few counts. The chain uses TRBV29-1 and TRBJ2-1, with D tentatively TRBD1 or TRBD2 (6 bases each). V was shortened by 0 bases and J by 7 bases, with 19 bases between the two germline ends. This CDR3 has 16 amino acids. Germline CDR1 reads SQVTM; CDR2 reads ANQGSEA. CDR3 sequence (DNA): TGCAGCGTTGAAGAAGGGGGGAGCTATCTTGCAAATGAGCAGTTCTTC. Residues: CSVEEGGSYLANEQFF.

This chain connects TRBV6-6 to TRBJ2-1; 9 bases match TRBD1. Germline trimming cut 6 bases from V and 5 bases from J; bases unmatched to any gene: 8. Germline CDR1 MNHNY, CDR2 SVGAGI (reference sequence). The CDR3 runs 15 residues. CDR3 sequence (DNA): TGTGCCAGCAGCTCCGACAGGGGGAAAGACAATGAGCAGTTCTTC. Translating gives CASSSDRGKDNEQFF.

The J gene is TRBJ1-2, the V gene TRBV7-9; weak D call: TRBD1 (6 bases). The CDR3 is 14 amino acids. The V gene's germline CDR1 is SEHNR and CDR2 FQNEAQ (reference sequence). Trimming removed 6 bases from V and 9 bases from J, with 20 bases in between. This CDR3 is CASSSDRRWSRYTF. For the CDR3, the DNA is TGTGCCAGCAGTTCGGACAGAAGATGGTCCCGCTACACCTTC.

This clonotype was recorded at least ten times. The J gene is TRBJ2-5, the V gene TRBV29-1; D is perhaps TRBD2 (5 bases). The CDR3 consists of 12 residues. CDR1 SQVTM and CDR2 ANQGSEA come from the germline V gene. V was clipped by 4 bases and J by 0 bases, with 6 bases between them. The CDR3 region is CSVGGYQETQYF. DNA for the CDR3: TGCAGCGTTGGAGGGTACCAAGAGACCCAGTACTTC.

The chain recombines TRBV20-1 with TRBJ2-1, with 7 bases aligning to TRBD2. CDR1 and CDR2 from the germline V gene are DFQATT and SNEGSKA (reference sequence). The CDR3 totals 12 residues. The CDR3 sequence is CSAGTTYNEQFF. The CDR3, as DNA: TGCAGCGCCGGGACTACCTACAATGAGCAGTTCTTC.

Concerning this clonotype: A much larger clone is a single base away; this may be a read error. The chain couples TRBV28 to TRBJ1-6; the match to TRBD1 covers 8 bases. Trimming removed 11 bases from V and 9 bases from J; junction bases left unmatched: 12. Germline CDR1 and CDR2: MDHEN and SYDVKM. This CDR3 is built from 14 residues. CDR3 sequence reads: CAGTSPGTGSPLHF. The CDR3 bases are TGTGCCGGCACCTCTCCAGGGACAGGTTCACCCCTCCACTTT. The full variable domain, its missing parts supplied by reference TRBV28 and TRBJ1-6, is DVKVTQSSRYLVKRTGEKVFLECVQDMDHENMFWYRQDPGLGLRLIYFSYDVKMKEKGDIPEGYSVSREKKERFSLILESASTNQTSMYLCAGTSPGTGSPLHFGNGTRLTVT.

This clonotype was seen a few times. The rearrangement links TRBV13 to TRBJ2-5; 9 nucleotides line up with TRBD2. This CDR3 has 15 amino acids. Germline-derived CDR1 and CDR2 are PRHDT and FYEKMQ (reference sequence). The ends lost 5 bases at V and 5 bases at J; junction bases unmatched: 9. CDR3 DNA: TGTGCCAGCAGCCTCCTAGCGGGATGGGGTGAGACCCAGTACTTC. Translating it yields CASSLLAGWGETQYF.

The V gene is TRBV29-1, the J gene TRBJ2-1; 8 bases map to TRBD2. Trimming took 5 bases from V and 5 from J; bases not matched to a gene: 11. Germline CDR1 is SQVTM and CDR2 is ANQGSEA. The CDR3 spans 15 residues. CDR3 nucleotide sequence: TGCAGCGTTAGGGGGAGACTAGCGAGCAACAATGAGCAGTTCTTC. The encoded protein is CSVRGRLASNNEQFF.

This chain uses TRBV20-1 with TRBJ2-5; D not resolved. The DNA matches TRBJ2-7 better at its end, which makes the J call doubtful. The germline V gene has CDR1 DFQATT and CDR2 SNEGSKA (reference sequence). CDR3 length: 13 residues. The CDR3 spells CSARAANSYEQYF. CDR3 DNA: TGCAGTGCTAGAGCAGCGAACTCCTACGAGCAGTACTTC.

The rearrangement joins TRBV7-2 to TRBJ2-5; a weak D match, TRBD2 (6 bases). The CDR3 has 17 residues. Germline CDR1 and CDR2: SGHTA and FQGNSA. The V end was cut by 4 bases, the J end by 4 bases, with 22 bases between. The CDR3 reads CASSSRDSTRNTETQYF. In nucleotides, the CDR3 is TGTGCCAGCAGCTCCCGGGACTCCACACGAAACACAGAGACCCAGTACTTC.

The rearrangement links TRBV6-2 or TRBV6-3 to TRBJ1-3, with a possible D match to TRBD1 (5 bases). V shed 0 bases and J shed 2 bases, with 11 bases lying between them. The CDR3 loop spans 16 amino acids. CDR1 is MNHEY, CDR2 SVGEGT, per germline. The CDR3 loop is CASSYSTDKPGNTIYF. The DNA for the CDR3 is TGTGCCAGCAGTTACTCTACGGACAAACCTGGAAACACCATATATTTT.

The rearrangement uses TRBV14 and TRBJ2-7; D ambiguous. The CDR3 has 15 amino acids. CDR1 and CDR2 (germline): SGHDN, FVKESK. V lost 3 bases and J 2 bases, leaving 14 bases between the germline ends. CDR3 in DNA: TGTGCCAGCAGCCAGGGCGACCTGATACCCTACGAGCAGTACTTC. It encodes CASSQGDLIPYEQYF.